Following are 3 T cell receptor beta chains from one sample sequenced in a study of blood T cell repertoires in COVID-19. Sequencing was performed with immunoSEQ multiplex PCR; in TCRdb, only in-frame clones are kept and a portion is missing. Of about 49,000 clones listed, around 82% are singletons. Material: peripheral blood. The receptors stem from a woman aged 60-70 years with acute or convalescent COVID-19.

This clone was seen just once. The rearrangement joins TRBV7-9 to TRBJ1-5; no reliable D call. V was clipped by 4 bases and J by 0 bases, with 10 bases between them. CDR1 and CDR2 from the germline V gene are SEHNR and FQNEAQ (reference sequence). This CDR3 contains 15 residues. CDR3 sequence: CASSSSSYSNQPQHF. The CDR3, as DNA: TGTGCCAGCAGCTCTAGCTCCTATAGCAATCAGCCCCAGCATTTT.

V is TRBV5-1 and J is TRBJ2-7, with TRBD1 as a possible D gene (6 bases). Germline V gene data show CDR1 as SGHRS and CDR2 as YFSETQ. Trimming removed 0 bases at V and 7 bases at J, with 17 bases between. CDR3 length: 15 amino acids. The CDR3 bases are TGCGCCAGCAGCTTGGAGGGGACACTGGTGGTGGAGCAGTACTTC. This codes for CASSLEGTLVVEQYF.

The chain has TRBV5-5 and TRBJ2-7; D perhaps matches TRBD2 (5 bases). V was cut by 0 bases and J by 3 bases, with 22 bases left in between. The CDR3 sequence is 18 residues long. CDR1 and CDR2 (germline): SGHKS, YYEKEE (reference sequence). In DNA, the CDR3 is TGTGCCAGCAGCTTGGACATCGGGGTGGGCTGGAACAACTACGAGCAGTACTTC. This gives the protein CASSLDIGVGWNNYEQYF.